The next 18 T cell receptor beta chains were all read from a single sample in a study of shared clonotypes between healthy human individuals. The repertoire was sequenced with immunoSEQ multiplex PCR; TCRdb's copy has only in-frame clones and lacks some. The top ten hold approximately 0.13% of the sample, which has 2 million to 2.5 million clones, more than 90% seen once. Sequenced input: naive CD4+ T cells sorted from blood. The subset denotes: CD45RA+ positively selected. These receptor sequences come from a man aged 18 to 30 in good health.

CDR3 region: CASSETRGTYEQYF. The CDR3 bases are TGTGCCAGCAGTGAAACCAGGGGGACCTACGAGCAGTACTTC. V is TRBV2 and J is TRBJ2-7, with TRBD1 matching 7 bases. Germline lookup yields CDR1 SNHLY and CDR2 FYNNEI. The CDR3 consists of 14 residues. Unmatched junction bases numbered 3, after V lost 2 bases and J lost 2 bases.

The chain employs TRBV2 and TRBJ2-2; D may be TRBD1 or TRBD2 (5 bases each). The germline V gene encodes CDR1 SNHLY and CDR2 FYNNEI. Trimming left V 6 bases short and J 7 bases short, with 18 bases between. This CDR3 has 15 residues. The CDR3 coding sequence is TGTGCCAGCAGCTTATCGGGGCTTAATAACGGGGAGCTGTTTTTT. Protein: CASSLSGLNNGELFF.

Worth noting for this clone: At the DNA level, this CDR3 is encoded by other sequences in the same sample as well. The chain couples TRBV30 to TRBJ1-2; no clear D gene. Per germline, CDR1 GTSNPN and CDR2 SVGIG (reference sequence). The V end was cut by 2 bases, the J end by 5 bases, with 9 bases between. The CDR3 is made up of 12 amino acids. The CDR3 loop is CAWSPTGYGYTF. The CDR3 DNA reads TGTGCCTGGAGTCCCACGGGTTATGGCTACACCTTC. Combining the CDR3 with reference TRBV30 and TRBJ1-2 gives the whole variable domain SQTIHQWPATLVQPVGSPLSLECTVEGTSNPNLYWYRQAAGRGLQLLFYSVGIGQISSEVPQNLSASRPQDRQFILSSKKLLLSDSGFYLCAWSPTGYGYTFGSGTRLTVV.

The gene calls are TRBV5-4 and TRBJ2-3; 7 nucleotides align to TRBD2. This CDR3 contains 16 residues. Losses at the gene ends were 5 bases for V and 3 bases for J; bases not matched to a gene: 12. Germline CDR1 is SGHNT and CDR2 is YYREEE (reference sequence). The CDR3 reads CASSQKASGITDTQYF. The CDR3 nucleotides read TGTGCCAGCAGTCAAAAGGCCAGCGGGATAACAGATACGCAGTATTTT.

As DNA, the CDR3 is TGTGCCAGCAGCGCATTTCAGAACACTGAAGCTTTCTTT. Translation gives CASSAFQNTEAFF. This rearrangement joins TRBV9 to TRBJ1-1; D is unresolved. Germline V CDR1 and CDR2: SGDLS, YYNGEE. This CDR3 has 13 residues. The V and J ends lost 3 bases and 1 base respectively, with 7 bases between them.

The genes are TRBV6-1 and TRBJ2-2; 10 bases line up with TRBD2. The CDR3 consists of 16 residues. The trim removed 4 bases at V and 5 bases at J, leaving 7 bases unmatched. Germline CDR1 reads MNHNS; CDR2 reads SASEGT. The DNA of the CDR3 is TGTGCCAGCAGTGCCCTGACTAGCGGGTTTACCGGGGAGCTGTTTTTT. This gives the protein CASSALTSGFTGELFF.

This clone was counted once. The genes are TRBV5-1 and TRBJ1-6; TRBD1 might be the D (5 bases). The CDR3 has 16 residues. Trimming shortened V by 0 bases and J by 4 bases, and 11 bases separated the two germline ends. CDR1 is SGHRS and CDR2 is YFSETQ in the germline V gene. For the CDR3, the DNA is TGCGCCAGCAGCTTGGCTACCGGACAATATAATTCACCCCTCCACTTT. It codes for CASSLATGQYNSPLHF. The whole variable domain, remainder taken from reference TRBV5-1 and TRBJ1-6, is KAGVTQTPRYLIKTRGQQVTLSCSPISGHRSVSWYQQTPGQGLQFLFEYFSETQRNKGNFPGRFSGRQFSNSRSEMNVSTLELGDSALYLCASSLATGQYNSPLHFGNGTRLTVT.

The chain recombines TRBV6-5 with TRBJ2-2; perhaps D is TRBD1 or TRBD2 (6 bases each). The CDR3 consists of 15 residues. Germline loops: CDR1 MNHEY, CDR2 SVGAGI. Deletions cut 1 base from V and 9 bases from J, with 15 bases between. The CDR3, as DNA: TGTGCCAGCAGTTACTTTGCAGGGGAGGTCCGGGAGCTGTTTTTT. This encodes CASSYFAGEVRELFF.

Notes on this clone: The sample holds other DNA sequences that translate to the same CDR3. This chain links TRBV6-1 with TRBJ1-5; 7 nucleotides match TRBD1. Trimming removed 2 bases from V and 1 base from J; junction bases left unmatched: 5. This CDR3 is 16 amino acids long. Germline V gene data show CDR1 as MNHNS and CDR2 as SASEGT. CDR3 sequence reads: CASSELVRGSNQPQHF. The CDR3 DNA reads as TGTGCCAGCAGTGAATTGGTCAGGGGGAGCAATCAGCCCCAGCATTTT.

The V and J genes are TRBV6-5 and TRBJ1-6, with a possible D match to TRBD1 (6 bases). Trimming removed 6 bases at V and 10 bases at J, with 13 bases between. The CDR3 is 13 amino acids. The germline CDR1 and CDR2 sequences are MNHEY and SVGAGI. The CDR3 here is CASRRGASSPLHF. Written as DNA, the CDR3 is TGTGCCAGCAGACGGGGGGCTTCATCACCCCTCCACTTT.

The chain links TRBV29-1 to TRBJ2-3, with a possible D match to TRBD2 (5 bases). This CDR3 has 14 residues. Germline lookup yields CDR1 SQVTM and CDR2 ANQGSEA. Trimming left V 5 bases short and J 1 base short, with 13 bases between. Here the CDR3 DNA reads TGCAGCGTTTTGTTGAGGGCCCGCACAGATACGCAGTATTTT. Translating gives CSVLLRARTDTQYF.

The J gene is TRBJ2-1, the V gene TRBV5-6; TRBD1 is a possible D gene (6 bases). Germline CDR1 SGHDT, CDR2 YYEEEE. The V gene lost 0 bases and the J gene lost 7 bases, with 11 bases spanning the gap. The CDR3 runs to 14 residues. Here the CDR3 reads CASSLAGRGNEQFF. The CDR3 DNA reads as TGTGCCAGCAGCTTGGCGGGCAGGGGAAATGAGCAGTTCTTC.

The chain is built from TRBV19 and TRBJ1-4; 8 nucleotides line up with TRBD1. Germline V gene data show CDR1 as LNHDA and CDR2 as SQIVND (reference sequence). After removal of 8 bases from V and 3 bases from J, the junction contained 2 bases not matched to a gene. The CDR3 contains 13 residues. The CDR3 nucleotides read TGTGCCAGTGGACAGGGACCTAATGAAAAACTGTTTTTT. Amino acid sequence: CASGQGPNEKLFF.

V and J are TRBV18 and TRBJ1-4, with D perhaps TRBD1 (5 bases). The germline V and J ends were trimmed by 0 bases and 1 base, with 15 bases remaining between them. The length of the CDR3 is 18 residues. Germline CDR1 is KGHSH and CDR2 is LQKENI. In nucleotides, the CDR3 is TGTGCCAGCTCACCACCGAATTCGGGGCCGGGAACTAATGAAAAACTGTTTTTT. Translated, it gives CASSPPNSGPGTNEKLFF.

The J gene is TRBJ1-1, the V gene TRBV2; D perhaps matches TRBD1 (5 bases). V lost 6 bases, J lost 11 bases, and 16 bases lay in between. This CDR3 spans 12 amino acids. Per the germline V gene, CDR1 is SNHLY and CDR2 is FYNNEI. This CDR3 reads CASRGGPRDAFF. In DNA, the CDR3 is TGTGCCAGCAGGGGGGGACCGCGTGACGCTTTCTTT. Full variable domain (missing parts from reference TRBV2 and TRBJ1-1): EPEVTQTPSHQVTQMGQEVILRCVPISNHLYFYWYRQILGQKVEFLVSFYNNEISEKSEIFDDQFSVERPDGSNFTLKIRSTKLEDSAMYFCASRGGPRDAFFGQGTRLTVV.

The CDR3 DNA reads as TGTGCCAGCGCCTCGACAGGGCTTCCCTACGAGCAGTACTTC. As protein: CASASTGLPYEQYF. The genes are TRBV6-4 and TRBJ2-7, with 7 bases that match TRBD1. J lost 2 bases, V lost 8 bases, and 9 bases had no gene match. Germline V gene lookup returns CDR1 MRHNA and CDR2 SNTAGT. The CDR3 runs 14 residues.

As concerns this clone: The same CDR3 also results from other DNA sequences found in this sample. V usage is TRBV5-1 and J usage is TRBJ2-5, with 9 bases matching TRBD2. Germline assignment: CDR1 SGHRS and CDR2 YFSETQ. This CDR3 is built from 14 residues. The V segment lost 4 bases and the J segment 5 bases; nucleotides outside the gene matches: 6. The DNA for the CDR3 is TGCGCCAGCAGCGGCGGGGGGGCCGGGGAGACCCAGTACTTC. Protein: CASSGGGAGETQYF.

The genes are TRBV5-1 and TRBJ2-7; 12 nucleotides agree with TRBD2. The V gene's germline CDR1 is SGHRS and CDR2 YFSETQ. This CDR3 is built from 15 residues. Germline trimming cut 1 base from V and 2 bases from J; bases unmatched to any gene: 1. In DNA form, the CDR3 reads TGCGCCAGCAGCTTGCCTAGCGGGAGGGCCTACGAGCAGTACTTC. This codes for CASSLPSGRAYEQYF. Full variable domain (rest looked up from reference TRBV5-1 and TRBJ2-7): KAGVTQTPRYLIKTRGQQVTLSCSPISGHRSVSWYQQTPGQGLQFLFEYFSETQRNKGNFPGRFSGRQFSNSRSEMNVSTLELGDSALYLCASSLPSGRAYEQYFGPGTRLTVT.